This TCR beta chain was recorded in a study of cytomegalovirus exposure and HLA in healthy donors. General study points: Differences between HLA loci emerged in a later analysis of TCR association rates, with DRB1 most and HLA-C fewest. Whilst most TCR sequences proved rare, a subset of public TCRs occurred across many donors.

The CDR3 is made up of 15 amino acids. Between the trimmed V and J ends, which lost 3 bases and 1 base, there was a span of 9 bases. Primers included in the PCR were 60 Vbeta and 13 Jbeta primers. Measured with immunoSEQ multiplex PCR; TCRdb has only the in-frame clones, and not every one. This sample has 43,000 or so clones, with around 64% found just once. With regard to this clone: What it recognizes is unknown.

This rearrangement joins TRBV23-1 to TRBJ2-2; perhaps TRBD1 as D (5 bases). TRBV23-1 is reported as an ORF; its role is uncertain. This clonotype was sampled from a human donor in good health. Material for sequencing was PBMCs. CDR3 sequence: CASSQCRENTGELFF. The DNA for the CDR3 is TGCGCCAGCAGTCAGTGCAGGGAGAACACCGGGGAGCTGTTTTTT.